The rows below give T cell receptor beta chains drawn from one sample of a study of T-cell memory formation after mild COVID-19. TCRdb itself ran the 5' RACE reads through MiXCR, one entry per CDR3 protein. The sample lists over 500,000 distinct CDR3 sequences; about 18% were seen once. The sample consisted of PBMCs or a T cell subset sorted from them (not recorded which). All receptors derive from an adult woman who had mild COVID-19 (a few samples of this study predate the infection). Cell type and time point are not known. Each CDR3 is given with its conserved first and last residue. The D gene is left open where the match is weak. Rows give clone size only sometimes, using once, few, many, or a class for an expanded clone.

j_gene | abundance | d_gene | v_gene | CDR3aa | CDR3nt
TRBJ2-1 | few | . | TRBV12-3/TRBV12-4 | CAIERSYNEQFF | TGTGCCATCGAAAGGTCCTACAATGAGCAGTTCTTC
TRBJ2-1 | . | TRBD2 | TRBV7-6 | CASSLMTSGSLGGNEQFF | TGTGCCAGCAGCTTAATGACTAGCGGGTCCCTTGGAGGGAATGAGCAGTTCTTC
TRBJ2-3 | few | TRBD2 | TRBV6-5 | CASSYRTLAASTDTQYF | TGTGCCAGCAGTTACCGAACCCTAGCGGCAAGCACAGATACGCAGTATTTT
TRBJ1-2 | . | . | TRBV7-9 | CASSPYIDSLGGGYTF | TGTGCCAGCAGCCCTTATATTGACTCCCTCGGGGGGGGCTACACCTTC
TRBJ2-7 | few | TRBD2 | TRBV20-1 | CSARDPQSSGGYTYEQYF | TGCAGTGCTAGAGATCCCCAGTCTAGCGGGGGGTATACCTACGAGCAGTACTTC
TRBJ1-1 | few | . | TRBV10-3 | CAISESAGVTEAFF | TGTGCCATCAGTGAGTCGGCAGGAGTCACTGAAGCTTTCTTT
TRBJ1-2 | few | TRBD1 | TRBV7-3 | CASSPIRDRASYGYTF | TGTGCCAGCAGCCCTATACGCGACAGGGCTAGCTATGGCTACACCTTC
TRBJ2-7 | . | . | TRBV7-9 | CASSLGSTIYEQYF | TGTGCCAGCAGCTTAGGGAGTACTATCTACGAGCAGTACTTC
TRBJ1-1 | . | . | TRBV12-3/TRBV12-4 | CASSPTGWDTEAFF | TGTGCCAGCAGCCCGACCGGTTGGGACACTGAAGCTTTCTTT
TRBJ1-3 | few | . | TRBV3-1 | CASSRKDTIYF | TGTGCCAGCAGCCGGAAGGACACCATATATTTT
TRBJ2-1 | . | . | TRBV2 | CASTGVGYNEQFF | TGTGCCAGCACTGGAGTAGGGTACAATGAGCAGTTCTTC
TRBJ2-7 | . | . | TRBV29-1 | CSVEQITGTYEQYF | TGCAGCGTTGAACAAATTACAGGGACCTACGAGCAGTACTTC
TRBJ2-1 | . | TRBD2 | TRBV2 | CASSEEEAGGLFLNEQFF | TGTGCCAGCAGTGAAGAGGAGGCGGGGGGGCTTTTTTTGAATGAGCAGTTCTTC
TRBJ2-1 | few | . | TRBV6-2/TRBV6-3 | CASSSLLGLGNEQFF | TGTGCCAGCAGTTCCCTACTAGGATTGGGCAATGAGCAGTTCTTC
TRBJ2-4 | few | . | TRBV9 | CASSATGPLVPIAKNIQYF | TGTGCCAGCAGCGCCACAGGACCTCTCGTTCCTATAGCCAAAAACATTCAGTACTTC
TRBJ2-7 | few | . | TRBV3-1 | CASSPLGGESEQYF | TGTGCCAGCAGCCCCCTAGGGGGTGAGAGCGAGCAGTACTTC
TRBJ2-7 | . | . | TRBV5-5 | CASSGGGTPGYEQYF | TGTGCCAGCAGCGGGGGGGGGACACCAGGCTACGAGCAGTACTTC
TRBJ2-1 | . | TRBD1 | TRBV9 | CASSVFPQGDNEQFF | TGTGCCAGCAGCGTTTTCCCCCAGGGGGACAATGAGCAGTTCTTC
TRBJ1-3 | few | . | TRBV5-4 | CASSAKGFGNTIYF | TGTGCCAGCAGCGCAAAGGGGTTCGGAAACACCATATATTTT
TRBJ2-7 | . | . | TRBV19 | CASQEGVTYEQYF | TGTGCCAGTCAAGAGGGCGTTACATACGAGCAGTACTTC
TRBJ1-2 | . | . | TRBV6-5 | CASSYSGLIPYGYTF | TGTGCCAGCAGTTACTCCGGCCTGATTCCTTATGGCTACACCTTC
TRBJ2-3 | many | . | TRBV7-6 | CASSLALDTQYF | TGTGCCAGCAGCTTAGCTTTGGATACGCAGTATTTT
TRBJ2-3 | . | TRBD2 | TRBV5-1 | CASSLSGRGTDKQYF | TGCGCCAGCAGCTTGAGCGGGAGGGGCACAGATAAGCAGTATTTT
TRBJ2-5 | . | TRBD2 | TRBV20-1 | CSARTGLAGVIGETQYF | TGCAGTGCTAGAACGGGACTAGCGGGGGTAATCGGAGAGACCCAGTACTTC
TRBJ1-1 | . | . | TRBV6-1 | CASRRRTNTEAFF | TGTGCCAGCAGGAGACGGACCAACACTGAAGCTTTCTTT
TRBJ1-5 | . | . | TRBV12-3/TRBV12-4 | CASTGRGNQPQHF | TGTGCCAGCACAGGGAGGGGCAATCAGCCCCAGCATTTT
TRBJ2-7 | . | . | TRBV4-2 | CASSQDQGLYEQYF | TGTGCCAGCAGCCAAGATCAGGGGTTATACGAGCAGTACTTC
TRBJ2-7 | . | . | TRBV28 | CASTSDTKYEQYF | TGTGCCAGCACTTCGGACACGAAATACGAGCAGTACTTC